These 31 T cell receptor beta chains came from one sample sequenced in a study of blood T cell repertoires in COVID-19. The data were produced by immunoSEQ multiplex PCR, yet TCRdb's version contains in-frame clones alone and is incomplete. The sample has 150,000 to 180,000 clones; about 90% are singletons. The specimen sequenced was peripheral blood. All receptors derive from a man over 45 with acute or convalescent COVID-19.

The J gene is TRBJ2-4, the V gene TRBV5-1; 12 bases are shared with TRBD1. J gave up 3 bases and V 3 bases, and 10 bases lay outside the gene matches. CDR1 and CDR2 from the germline V gene are SGHRS and YFSETQ. The CDR3 consists of 18 residues. CDR3 residues: CASSWNRDRGQDKNIQYF. CDR3 coding DNA: TGCGCCAGCAGCTGGAACCGGGACAGGGGGCAGGACAAAAACATTCAGTACTTC. Drawing the rest from reference TRBV5-1 and TRBJ2-4, the complete variable domain is KAGVTQTPRYLIKTRGQQVTLSCSPISGHRSVSWYQQTPGQGLQFLFEYFSETQRNKGNFPGRFSGRQFSNSRSEMNVSTLELGDSALYLCASSWNRDRGQDKNIQYFGAGTRLSVL.

This clone was detected once. The chain has TRBV9 and TRBJ2-5; 11 bases match TRBD2. The CDR3 spans 15 residues. The germline gives CDR1 SGDLS, CDR2 YYNGEE. V lost 4 bases to trimming and J lost 5 bases; unmatched junction nucleotides: 7. CDR3 in amino acids: CASSPVAGGRETQYF. The CDR3 nucleotides are TGTGCCAGCAGCCCCGTAGCGGGGGGGCGCGAGACCCAGTACTTC.

This chain joins TRBV7-2 and TRBJ2-1; D not resolved. Germline V CDR1 and CDR2: SGHTA, FQGNSA. The length of the CDR3 is 13 residues. With 1 base removed from V and 4 bases from J, the gap between germline ends came to 5 bases. The CDR3 spells CASSLVMYNEQFF. The CDR3, as DNA: TGTGCCAGCAGCTTAGTTATGTACAATGAGCAGTTCTTC.

This chain connects TRBV18 to TRBJ2-5; D might be TRBD2 (6 bases). V was clipped by 0 bases and J by 4 bases, with 15 bases between them. The CDR3 runs 16 residues. Germline V gives CDR1 KGHSH, CDR2 LQKENI. CDR3: CASSPPLQGLLETQYF. For the CDR3, the DNA is TGTGCCAGCTCACCACCCCTGCAGGGACTGCTAGAGACCCAGTACTTC.

CDR3 amino acids: CASSSPRTPYEQYF. In DNA form, the CDR3 reads TGTGCCAGCAGCTCGCCCCGTACTCCCTACGAGCAGTACTTC. V is TRBV7-9 and J is TRBJ2-7, with D hard to call. The length of the CDR3 is 14 residues. Trimming stripped 4 bases from V and 2 bases from J, with 12 bases between. Per the germline V gene, CDR1 is SEHNR and CDR2 is FQNEAQ (reference sequence).

This clone was picked up one time. The rearrangement uses TRBV12-3 or TRBV12-4 and TRBJ2-1, with 11 bases identical to TRBD1. CDR3 length: 13 residues. Germline trimming cut 6 bases from V and 6 bases from J; bases unmatched to any gene: 1. The CDR3 region is CASRGTGGNEQFF. Here the CDR3 DNA reads TGTGCCAGCAGGGGGACAGGGGGCAATGAGCAGTTCTTC.

The chain is built from TRBV7-8 and TRBJ2-2; the match to TRBD2 covers 7 bases. Germline V gene data show CDR1 as SGHVS and CDR2 as FQNEAQ. The V gene end was trimmed by 5 bases and the J gene end by 4 bases; junction bases not matched to a gene: 16. The length of the CDR3 is 18 residues. The CDR3, as DNA: TGTGCCAGCAGCGTCTTCCCTCGGCAAGGGAGGGCCACCGGGGAGCTGTTTTTT. The encoded protein is CASSVFPRQGRATGELFF.

The chain recombines TRBV6-5 with TRBJ2-3; D is uncertain. The CDR3 contains 12 residues. Trimming removed 4 bases from V and 3 bases from J, with 5 bases in between. Germline CDR1 and CDR2: MNHEY and SVGAGI. CDR3 protein: CASSLHTDTQYF. The DNA for the CDR3 is TGTGCCAGCAGTTTACATACAGATACGCAGTATTTT.

This clone appeared a single time. For the CDR3, the DNA is TGTGCCAGTAGTATAGTTGCAGGTTTGACTGGCTACACCTTC. This translates into CASSIVAGLTGYTF. The rearrangement uses TRBV19 and TRBJ1-2; no clear D gene. The V and J ends lost 1 base and 7 bases respectively, with 13 bases between them. The CDR3 covers 14 residues. Germline V gene sequence: CDR1 LNHDA, CDR2 SQIVND (reference sequence).

The J gene is TRBJ2-5, the V gene TRBV7-2; the D is unclear. This CDR3 has 11 amino acids. Looked up from germline, CDR1 is SGHTA and CDR2 is FQGNSA. V was trimmed by 5 bases and J by 5 bases, leaving 6 bases between them. The CDR3 region is CASSPGETQYF. The CDR3 DNA reads as TGTGCCAGCAGCCCCGGGGAGACCCAGTACTTC.

The CDR3 reads CATSEPGSNQPQHF. CDR3 coding DNA: TGTGCCACCAGTGAACCCGGGTCCAATCAGCCCCAGCATTTT. V usage is TRBV24-1 and J usage is TRBJ1-5; D is unclear. This CDR3 is built from 14 residues. The V gene lost 4 bases and the J gene lost 3 bases, with 9 bases spanning the gap. Germline lookup yields CDR1 KGHDR and CDR2 SFDVKD.

The rearrangement joins TRBV5-4 to TRBJ1-6, with D tentatively TRBD1 (6 bases). Trimming left V 5 bases short and J 0 bases short, with 9 bases between. The CDR3 contains 15 residues. Germline CDR1 reads SGHNT; CDR2 reads YYREEE (reference sequence). CDR3 nucleotide sequence: TGTGCCAGCAGAGCGGACAGCTCCTATAATTCACCCCTCCACTTT. This gives the protein CASRADSSYNSPLHF.

This clone has just one count. The V call is TRBV27, the J call TRBJ2-2; D is possibly TRBD2 (7 bases). Trimming cost V 6 bases and J 3 bases, with 17 bases left between them. CDR3 length: 16 amino acids. The germline CDR1 and CDR2 sequences are MNHEY and SMNVEV (reference sequence). The CDR3 bases are TGTGCCAGCAGGACCGCTTCGGGGGGCTACACCGGGGAGCTGTTTTTT. Its translation is CASRTASGGYTGELFF.

The chain couples TRBV7-6 to TRBJ2-1; 14 bases fit TRBD2. J was trimmed by 7 bases and V by 6 bases; bases with no gene match: 5. The CDR3 covers 15 residues. The germline V gene encodes CDR1 SGHVS and CDR2 FNYEAQ. This CDR3 is CASSEGTSGGNEQFF. The CDR3 DNA sequence: TGTGCCAGCAGTGAAGGGACTAGCGGGGGTAATGAGCAGTTCTTC.

The chain uses TRBV5-4 and TRBJ1-4, with D perhaps matching TRBD1 (6 bases). Trimming shortened V by 5 bases and J by 0 bases, and 11 bases separated the two germline ends. The CDR3 runs 15 residues. Germline CDR1 SGHNT, CDR2 YYREEE (reference sequence). CDR3 amino acids: CASSEQGATNEKLFF. DNA of the CDR3: TGTGCCAGCAGTGAACAGGGAGCAACTAATGAAAAACTGTTTTTT.

V gene TRBV15 combines with J gene TRBJ2-7, with D perhaps TRBD2 (6 bases). Trimming removed 0 bases from V and 3 bases from J, with 15 bases in between. There are 16 residues in the CDR3. Germline CDR1 is LNHNV and CDR2 is YYDKDF (reference sequence). The CDR3 bases are TGTGCCACCAGCAGAGATATAGGCGGGGCGGTCTACGAGCAGTACTTC. Protein sequence: CATSRDIGGAVYEQYF.

The chain uses TRBV27 and TRBJ2-1; no clear D gene. The CDR3 has 12 amino acids. Germline CDR1 and CDR2: MNHEY and SMNVEV (reference sequence). V lost 2 bases to trimming and J lost 6 bases, with 5 bases between them. CDR3 nucleotides: TGTGCCAGCAGTTTAAACGGCAATGAGCAGTTCTTC. Translation: CASSLNGNEQFF.

V is TRBV7-6 and J is TRBJ2-5, with 9 bases aligning to TRBD2. The CDR3 has 14 amino acids. Germline V CDR1 and CDR2: SGHVS, FNYEAQ. V shed 5 bases and J 3 bases; nucleotides not matched to a gene: 4. CDR3 sequence reads: CASSLEREEETQYF. Written as DNA, the CDR3 is TGTGCCAGCAGCCTCGAGCGGGAGGAAGAGACCCAGTACTTC.

The chain carries TRBV29-1 and TRBJ2-7, with a possible D match to TRBD2 (6 bases). Per the germline V gene, CDR1 is SQVTM and CDR2 is ANQGSEA. Trimming removed 6 bases at V and 0 bases at J, with 12 bases between. The CDR3 loop spans 13 amino acids. The CDR3 protein is CSVWTGSSYEQYF. CDR3 DNA sequence: TGCAGCGTCTGGACCGGGAGCTCCTACGAGCAGTACTTC.

The chain carries TRBV18 and TRBJ1-5, with a possible D match to TRBD1 (6 bases). CDR3 size: 17 residues. CDR1 is KGHSH and CDR2 is LQKENI in the germline V gene. Trimming removed 3 bases at V and 6 bases at J, with 21 bases between. CDR3 sequence (DNA): TGTGCCAGCTCACCCCAGGATATGGGGAGAGGGGGTCAGCCCCAGCATTTT. Translation gives CASSPQDMGRGGQPQHF.

This chain uses TRBV9 with TRBJ2-5; TRBD1 matches 8 bases. CDR3 length: 15 residues. Germline values: CDR1 SGDLS, CDR2 YYNGEE. Germline trimming cut 2 bases from V and 5 bases from J; bases unmatched to any gene: 8. CDR3 in amino acids: CASSVDTGGAETQYF. The DNA of the CDR3 is TGTGCCAGCAGCGTGGATACAGGGGGTGCGGAGACCCAGTACTTC.

The V and J genes are TRBV9 and TRBJ2-2; TRBD2 might be the D (7 bases). Trimming removed 4 bases at V and 3 bases at J, with 13 bases between. This CDR3 comprises 15 residues. CDR1 is SGDLS and CDR2 is YYNGEE in the germline V gene. The chain's CDR3 is CASSPGDYDTGELFF. The CDR3 bases are TGTGCCAGCAGCCCAGGGGACTACGACACCGGGGAGCTGTTTTTT.

This clone showed up just once. The gene calls are TRBV4-1 and TRBJ2-7, with 10 bases identical to TRBD2. J lost 2 bases, V lost 2 bases, and 6 bases had no gene match. Germline V CDR1 and CDR2: MGHRA, YSYEKL. CDR3 length equals 16 residues. Here the CDR3 DNA reads TGCGCCAGCAGCCAAACAGGACTAGCGGATACCTACGAGCAGTACTTC. Translating gives CASSQTGLADTYEQYF.

The genes are TRBV3-1 (or the pseudogene TRBV3-2) and TRBJ1-1; D perhaps matches TRBD1 (5 bases). The CDR3 runs to 14 residues. V lost 5 bases and J 5 bases, leaving 15 bases between the germline ends. Germline V lookup: CDR1 LGHDT, CDR2 YNNKEL (reference sequence). CDR3 coding DNA: TGTGCCAGCAGCGGACCGGCCCGGGGGACTGAAGCTTTCTTT. Amino acid sequence: CASSGPARGTEAFF.

The V call is TRBV28, the J call TRBJ1-3; D might be TRBD1 (6 bases). V dropped 5 bases and J dropped 0 bases, with 14 bases sitting between them. This CDR3 is 16 amino acids long. Germline values: CDR1 MDHEN, CDR2 SYDVKM. The CDR3 sequence is CASSGGGALSGNTIYF. The CDR3 nucleotides read TGTGCCAGCAGTGGAGGGGGGGCTCTCTCTGGAAACACCATATATTTT.

The chain couples TRBV18 to TRBJ1-1; 7 bases agree with TRBD1. Losses at the gene ends were 0 bases for V and 0 bases for J; bases not matched to a gene: 4. CDR1 and CDR2 from the germline V gene are KGHSH and LQKENI. CDR3 length: 16 amino acids. CDR3 protein: CASSPPGRGLNTEAFF. CDR3 nucleotide sequence: TGTGCCAGCTCACCACCCGGAAGGGGGCTGAACACTGAAGCTTTCTTT.

The V call is TRBV9, the J call TRBJ2-1; 8 nucleotides line up with TRBD1. The CDR3 is 15 residues long. V lost 5 bases to trimming and J lost 6 bases; unmatched junction nucleotides: 10. Germline CDR1 SGDLS, CDR2 YYNGEE. The CDR3 DNA reads TGTGCCAGCAGACCGACAGGGGTGAGTTCCAATGAGCAGTTCTTC. Encoded protein: CASRPTGVSSNEQFF.

The chain joins TRBV2 to TRBJ2-3, with 9 bases fitting TRBD1. Germline V gene data show CDR1 as SNHLY and CDR2 as FYNNEI. CDR3 length equals 19 residues. With 2 bases clipped from V and 2 bases from J, the junction kept 14 bases outside the gene matches. As DNA, the CDR3 is TGTGCCAGCAGTGAAACAGGGGGCGATTGGGGGACTTTCACAGATACGCAGTATTTT. Amino acid sequence: CASSETGGDWGTFTDTQYF.

The chain links TRBV18 to TRBJ2-1, with 7 bases that match TRBD2. Losses at the gene ends were 3 bases for V and 6 bases for J; bases not matched to a gene: 5. The CDR3 is 14 residues long. Germline V gives CDR1 KGHSH, CDR2 LQKENI. The CDR3: CASSPGLVGNEQFF. The CDR3 DNA is TGTGCCAGCTCACCCGGACTAGTAGGCAATGAGCAGTTCTTC.

The CDR3 DNA reads TGTGCCAGCAGCTTAGACTTCGGAAACACCATATATTTT. This sequence encodes CASSLDFGNTIYF. This rearrangement joins TRBV11-1 to TRBJ1-3, with D unresolved. Trimming took 1 base from V and 4 from J, leaving 5 bases between them. This CDR3 region has 13 residues. Germline lookup yields CDR1 SGHAT and CDR2 FQDESV (reference sequence).

This clone has a single count. The chain has TRBV7-6 and TRBJ1-1, with D possibly being TRBD1 (5 bases). The CDR3 loop spans 15 amino acids. V shed 1 base and J shed 1 base, with 10 bases lying between them. Looked up from germline, CDR1 is SGHVS and CDR2 is FNYEAQ. DNA for the CDR3: TGTGCCAGCAGCTTAGATCTCGGACAGAACACTGAAGCTTTCTTT. This translates into CASSLDLGQNTEAFF.